The source of this TCR beta chain is a study of T cells after yellow fever vaccination. Study results and limitations: Any FACS-sorted repertoire could hold abundant clonotypes that contaminate it from the bulk population. Just a small share of clonotypes turned up in the CD4 compartment as well as the CD8 compartment.

Concerning this clonotype: Its specificity is not known.

This CDR3 region has 13 residues. V lost 5 bases, J lost 4 bases, and 11 bases lay in between. TCRdb re-derived calls from the 5' RACE reads in MiXCR, one entry per CDR3 protein. The repertoire holds about 360,000 distinct CDR3 sequences, with 6% to 8% as singletons. The specimen was PBMCs, collected 5 days after the yellow fever booster vaccination. The source is a man aged 25-45 years who received the YFV17D yellow fever vaccine. The V call is TRBV12-3 or TRBV12-4, the J call TRBJ1-1, with a possible D match to TRBD1 (6 bases). CDR3 coding DNA: TGTGCCAGCAGTCCTAGGGGGATCACTGAAGCTTTCTTT. Its translation: CASSPRGITEAFF.